The 27 T cell receptor beta chains in this list originate from one sample, sequenced in a study of spatial heterogeneity in lung cancer. Documented time point: sample taken at primary tumor resection. Whole RNA from tumor, nontumor lung or frozen PBMC was sequenced unsorted. TCRdb passed the 5' RACE reads through MiXCR, listing each CDR3 protein once. This table holds approximately 11,000 distinct CDR3 sequences, roughly 4% found once. Source: PBMCs, taken at surgery. These receptors came from a female donor with early-stage non-small cell lung cancer.

This clonotype was picked up many times. Compared with germline, one end of the junction differs, possibly owing to a read error. The library was designed around alpha chains, so this beta chain is a stray read whose abundance carries little weight. This sequence joins TRBV7-7 and TRBJ2-3, with 9 positions matching TRBD2. Per germline, CDR1 SSHAT and CDR2 FNYEAQ (reference sequence). The CDR3 has 14 residues. CDR3 residues: CASSLDSGGDTQYF. Written as DNA, the CDR3 is TGTGCTAGCAGCTTGGATAGCGGGGGAGATACGCAGTATTTT.

This clonotype was detected many times. Because the library targeted alpha chains, this beta chain is an off-target read whose size means little. In DNA, the CDR3 is TGCAGCGTTGTCAGGGTAGGGCCTAGCGGGAGATACGAGCAGTACTTC. Encoded protein: CSVVRVGPSGRYEQYF. V is TRBV29-1 and J is TRBJ2-7, with 10 bases identical to TRBD2. The J segment lost 4 bases and the V segment lost 4 bases, leaving 13 bases of the junction unmatched. CDR3 length equals 16 residues. Germline V gene data show CDR1 as SQVTM and CDR2 as ANQGSEA.

This clonotype was picked up a small number of times. Because the library targeted alpha chains, this beta chain is an off-target read whose size means little. This chain joins TRBV5-1 and TRBJ1-4, with a possible D match to TRBD1 (5 bases). This CDR3 has 13 residues. Trimming pared 3 bases from V and 2 bases from J, leaving 5 bases between. Germline CDR1 and CDR2: SGHRS and YFSETQ. Here the CDR3 reads CASSSGTNEKLFF. The CDR3 DNA reads TGCGCCAGCAGCTCAGGGACTAATGAAAAACTGTTTTTT.

This clonotype was counted many times. This beta chain represents an off-target read in a library built for alpha chains; its size is of limited meaning. The CDR3 nucleotides read TGTGCCAGCAGTGACAGTCTAGCGGGGGGGCCTGACACAGATACGCAGTATTTT. It translates to CASSDSLAGGPDTDTQYF. The chain is built from TRBV6-4 and TRBJ2-3; 12 positions agree with TRBD2. The CDR3 has 18 residues. Germline V gene lookup returns CDR1 MRHNA and CDR2 SNTAGT. Trimming removed 2 bases from V and 2 bases from J; junction bases left unmatched: 8.

Points on this clonotype: As an off-target read in a library built for alpha chains, this beta chain has a frequency of little significance. The J gene is TRBJ2-1, the V gene TRBV7-2, with 7 bases lining up with TRBD2. Per the germline V gene, CDR1 is SGHTA and CDR2 is FQGNSA. The CDR3 is 17 residues long. The V segment lost 1 base and the J segment 5 bases; nucleotides outside the gene matches: 11. The CDR3: CASSLEQAGVGNNEQFF. The CDR3 nucleotides are TGTGCCAGCAGCTTAGAACAGGCGGGAGTGGGTAACAATGAGCAGTTCTTC.

This clonotype appeared many times. Within a library made for alpha chains, this beta chain is off target, and its count is uninformative. The rearrangement links TRBV7-6 to TRBJ2-1; D remains ambiguous. With 7 bases removed from V and 6 bases from J, the gap between germline ends came to 16 bases. Per the germline V gene, CDR1 is SGHVS and CDR2 is FNYEAQ. CDR3 length: 14 amino acids. The CDR3 DNA reads as TGTGCCAGCAACTCGGCCAACATGGGCAATGAGCAGTTCTTC. It yields the protein CASNSANMGNEQFF.

This clonotype was seen a few times. This beta chain is a stray sequence in a library constructed for alpha chains; its clone size is not meaningful. The genes are TRBV9 and TRBJ2-2, with 9 positions matching TRBD1. The CDR3 is made up of 14 amino acids. V shed 3 bases, J shed 7 bases, and the junction held 4 bases outside the gene matches. Germline CDR1 and CDR2: SGDLS and YYNGEE. This CDR3 reads CASSDRGRHGELFF. The CDR3 coding sequence is TGTGCCAGCAGCGACAGGGGGCGCCACGGGGAGCTGTTTTTT. Looking up the rest from reference TRBV9 and TRBJ2-2 gives the full variable domain: DSGVTQTPKHLITATGQRVTLRCSPRSGDLSVYWYQQSLDQGLQFLIQYYNGEERAKGNILERFSAQQFPDLHSELNLSSLELGDSALYFCASSDRGRHGELFFGEGSRLTVL.

This clonotype was seen repeatedly, ten times or more. Because this beta chain is a stray read in a library intended to capture alpha chains, its abundance should not be given much weight. The genes are TRBV20-1 and TRBJ2-7; 14 positions match TRBD2. The V gene end was trimmed by 2 bases and the J gene end by 2 bases; junction bases not matched to a gene: 11. This CDR3 contains 18 residues. Germline loops: CDR1 DFQATT, CDR2 SNEGSKA (reference sequence). The DNA of the CDR3 is TGCAGTGCTAGAACCCCTAAATTGGGACTAGCGGGAGCCTACGAGCAGTACTTC. Encoded protein: CSARTPKLGLAGAYEQYF.

This clonotype showed up many times. This beta chain slipped into a library made for alpha chains as a stray read, so its size is not meaningful. CDR3 loop: CASSLGGQGARHGYTF. CDR3 DNA: TGTGCCAGCAGCTTAGGGGGACAGGGGGCCCGTCATGGCTACACCTTC. V and J are TRBV7-2 and TRBJ1-2, with TRBD1 matching 12 bases. The CDR3 is made up of 16 amino acids. V dropped 1 base and J dropped 6; count of bases not matched to a gene: 6. Germline CDR1 SGHTA, CDR2 FQGNSA.

This clonotype was detected many times. This beta chain is a stray sequence in a library constructed for alpha chains; its clone size is not meaningful. The rearrangement joins TRBV28 to TRBJ1-2, with 7 bases matching TRBD1. CDR1 and CDR2 (germline): MDHEN, SYDVKM. Trimming cost V 7 bases and J 7 bases; bases outside gene matches: 18. CDR3 length: 16 residues. CDR3 residues: CASTPPGQLNSLGYTF. The CDR3, as DNA: TGTGCCAGCACCCCCCCGGGACAGCTCAATTCCCTTGGCTACACCTTC.

This clonotype occurred many times. The library was prepared for alpha chains; this beta chain is a stray read, so its frequency means little. The gene calls are TRBV6-1 and TRBJ2-4; TRBD1 aligns across 9 bases. CDR1 and CDR2 from the germline V gene are MNHNS and SASEGT. There are 14 residues in the CDR3. Losses at the gene ends were 1 base for V and 7 bases for J; bases not matched to a gene: 2. CDR3 sequence reads: CASSEGDRVNIQYF. The DNA of the CDR3 is TGTGCCAGCAGTGAAGGGGACAGGGTGAACATTCAGTACTTC.

As for this clonotype: The size of this beta chain means little, since it is a stray read in a library made for alpha chains. This CDR3 reads CATSRAGTATGNTIYF. The CDR3, as DNA: TGTGCCACCAGCAGAGCCGGGACAGCTACTGGAAACACCATATATTTT. This chain connects TRBV15 to TRBJ1-3; 7 nucleotides align to TRBD1. V shed 1 base and J 2 bases; nucleotides not matched to a gene: 5. Per germline, CDR1 LNHNV and CDR2 YYDKDF (reference sequence). The CDR3 totals 16 residues.

This clonotype is classed as large (0.1 to 1%). This beta chain turned up in a library designed for alpha chains; as an off-target read, its abundance says little. The rearrangement uses TRBV24-1 and TRBJ1-5; D is ambiguous. There are 15 residues in the CDR3. V was clipped by 2 bases and J by 3 bases, with 10 bases between them. Germline CDR1 KGHDR, CDR2 SFDVKD. The CDR3 region has the DNA TGTGCCACCAGTGATTCCGGACGGAACAATCAGCCCCAGCATTTT. Translation: CATSDSGRNNQPQHF.

This clonotype was seen at least ten times. The size of this beta chain means little, since it is a stray read in a library made for alpha chains. V usage is TRBV7-2 and J usage is TRBJ2-3, with unresolved D. Germline values: CDR1 SGHTA, CDR2 FQGNSA. The CDR3 has 12 amino acids. V lost 2 bases and J 2 bases, leaving 2 bases between the germline ends. Here the CDR3 reads CASSLSTDTQYF. CDR3 nucleotides: TGTGCCAGCAGCTTATCCACAGATACGCAGTATTTT.

This clonotype was picked up a small number of times. This beta chain turned up in a library designed for alpha chains; as an off-target read, its abundance says little. The chain has TRBV25-1 and TRBJ1-5, with D unresolved. This CDR3 has 14 residues. Germline CDR1 is MGHDK and CDR2 is SYGVNS. V was trimmed by 3 bases and J by 7 bases, leaving 13 bases between them. In nucleotides, the CDR3 is TGTGCCAGCAGTGATGGTCGTCTCTCGCAGCCCCAGCATTTT. It encodes CASSDGRLSQPQHF.

This clonotype was counted many times. A library made for alpha chains picked up this beta chain off target, so its size means little. The V call is TRBV5-1, the J call TRBJ1-5; D is unclear. The CDR3 spans 13 residues. Germline assignment: CDR1 SGHRS and CDR2 YFSETQ. V lost 3 bases to trimming and J lost 5 bases, with 9 bases between them. For the CDR3, the DNA is TGCGCCAGCAGCTGGGAGGGAGATCAGCCCCAGCATTTT. Protein: CASSWEGDQPQHF. The full variable domain, with the rest looked up from reference TRBV5-1 and TRBJ1-5, is KAGVTQTPRYLIKTRGQQVTLSCSPISGHRSVSWYQQTPGQGLQFLFEYFSETQRNKGNFPGRFSGRQFSNSRSEMNVSTLELGDSALYLCASSWEGDQPQHFGDGTRLSIL.

This clonotype was observed at least ten times. The library was built for alpha chains, so this beta chain is an off-target read and its size means little. The rearrangement joins TRBV19 to TRBJ2-1; TRBD2 matches 8 bases. Germline-derived CDR1 and CDR2 are LNHDA and SQIVND (reference sequence). CDR3 length: 15 residues. V gave up 5 bases and J gave up 3 bases; unmatched junction bases: 6. The CDR3 DNA follows: TGTGCCAGTAGTCGCGTCGGGGGGGACTACAATGAGCAGTTCTTC. As protein: CASSRVGGDYNEQFF.

The sample holds many counts of this clonotype. For a library built for alpha chains, this beta chain is a stray read; little rests on its size. The CDR3, as DNA: TGCAGTGCTAGGCCCCGGGACAGGGGAAGGACAGATACGCAGTATTTT. Translated, it gives CSARPRDRGRTDTQYF. V and J are TRBV20-1 and TRBJ2-3, with 10 bases matching TRBD1. Per germline, CDR1 DFQATT and CDR2 SNEGSKA (reference sequence). Germline trimming cut 3 bases from V and 3 bases from J; bases unmatched to any gene: 9. This CDR3 is 16 amino acids long.

This clonotype was seen many times. With the library built for alpha chains, this beta chain is off target and its frequency is not meaningful. V usage is TRBV7-2 and J usage is TRBJ2-3; tentatively, D is TRBD1 or TRBD2 (5 bases each). V was pared by 1 base and J by 0 bases, with 11 bases between. CDR1 and CDR2 from the germline V gene are SGHTA and FQGNSA. This CDR3 comprises 16 residues. CDR3 region: CASSLGGRFSTDTQYF. The CDR3 DNA follows: TGTGCCAGCAGCTTAGGGGGACGGTTCAGCACAGATACGCAGTATTTT.

This clonotype was seen many times. This beta chain is a stray read from a library made for alpha chains; its abundance is not meaningful. This chain joins TRBV7-8 and TRBJ2-5, with 7 bases that match TRBD1. The CDR3 is 11 residues long. The junction had 4 bases not matched to a gene; V was cut back by 2 bases and J by 13 bases. Germline CDR1 SGHVS, CDR2 FQNEAQ. The CDR3 DNA sequence: TGTGCCAGCAGCTTACCCGGGACAGTGTACTTC. It translates to CASSLPGTVYF.

This clonotype showed up many times. Since it is a stray read in a library aimed at alpha chains, this beta chain has a size that is not meaningful. The V call is TRBV6-5, the J call TRBJ2-3; D is possibly TRBD1 (5 bases). The CDR3 loop spans 15 amino acids. The V gene's germline CDR1 is MNHEY and CDR2 SVGAGI. V lost 6 bases and J 0 bases, leaving 13 bases between the germline ends. CDR3 residues: CASSQLGESTDTQYF. The CDR3 nucleotides read TGTGCCAGCAGCCAATTAGGGGAAAGCACAGATACGCAGTATTTT.

This clonotype occurred a few times. Little can be read into the size of this beta chain, an off-target read in a library designed for alpha chains. The J gene is TRBJ2-7, the V gene TRBV4-2; TRBD2 matches 7 bases. This CDR3 comprises 16 residues. Germline CDR1 and CDR2: LGHNA and YNFKEQ. V was pared by 1 base and J by 5 bases, with 11 bases of the junction left unmatched. The CDR3 DNA follows: TGTGCCAGCAGCCAAGTCCCCGGCGGGAGTACCCACGAGCAGTACTTC. It codes for CASSQVPGGSTHEQYF.

This clonotype was found many times. Found in a library prepared for alpha chains, this beta chain is an off-target read, and its abundance has little meaning. V and J are TRBV20-1 and TRBJ2-7; D not certain. The CDR3 length is 13 residues. Trimming took 5 bases from V and 1 from J, leaving 12 bases between them. In germline, CDR1 is DFQATT, CDR2 SNEGSKA (reference sequence). CDR3 coding DNA: TGCAGTGCTCTAGACGGCGGTTCCTACGAGCAGTACTTC. Protein sequence: CSALDGGSYEQYF.

The sample holds many counts of this clonotype. Little can be read into the size of this beta chain, an off-target read in a library designed for alpha chains. This chain connects TRBV9 to TRBJ2-3, with D perhaps matching TRBD2 (5 bases). Trimming pared 0 bases from V and 0 bases from J, leaving 17 bases between. This CDR3 is 18 amino acids long. Germline values: CDR1 SGDLS, CDR2 YYNGEE. CDR3 residues: CASSVAEGQGRSTDTQYF. The CDR3 nucleotides read TGTGCCAGCAGCGTAGCTGAAGGGCAAGGGAGAAGCACAGATACGCAGTATTTT.

Many counts were recorded for this clonotype. This beta chain lies outside the target of a library built for alpha chains; its clone size means little. This sequence joins TRBV12-5 and TRBJ2-1, with a possible D match to TRBD2 (5 bases). The CDR3 has 14 amino acids. V was shortened by 1 base and J by 12 bases, with 16 bases between the two germline ends. Germline CDR1 and CDR2: LGHNT and FRNRAP. The CDR3 DNA is TGTGCTAGTGGTTTGGGTACAGCCGGGATTGGGCAGTTCTTC. Translated: CASGLGTAGIGQFF.

This clonotype was seen ten or more times. A library made for alpha chains picked up this beta chain off target, so its size means little. This chain connects TRBV19 to TRBJ2-1; D remains unclear. The CDR3 contains 15 residues. The germline V and J ends were trimmed by 2 bases and 3 bases, with 11 bases remaining between them. Germline lookup yields CDR1 LNHDA and CDR2 SQIVND (reference sequence). The CDR3 loop reads CASSIKLQLYNEQFF. The DNA of the CDR3 is TGTGCCAGTAGTATAAAGTTACAGCTCTACAATGAGCAGTTCTTC. Full variable domain (missing parts from reference TRBV19 and TRBJ2-1): DGGITQSPKYLFRKEGQNVTLSCEQNLNHDAMYWYRQDPGQGLRLIYYSQIVNDFQKGDIAEGYSVSREKKESFPLTVTSAQKNPTAFYLCASSIKLQLYNEQFFGPGTRLTVL.

In this sample, this clonotype turned up many times. A library prepared for alpha chains yielded this beta chain as an off-target read; its size is of little meaning. The chain employs TRBV20-1 and TRBJ2-1; 12 bases map to TRBD2. V lost 4 bases to trimming and J lost 8 bases; unmatched junction nucleotides: 6. The germline V gene encodes CDR1 DFQATT and CDR2 SNEGSKA (reference sequence). This CDR3 is 14 amino acids long. The CDR3 region has the DNA TGCAGTGCTAAACCTAGCGGGGGGGCCCATGAGCAGTTCTTC. Translating it yields CSAKPSGGAHEQFF.